This is a list of T cell receptor beta chains from one sample in a study of OX40 agonist ivuxolimab in advanced cancers. Sequenced by immunoSEQ multiplex PCR; TCRdb stores in-frame clones only, minus some. The repertoire includes 60,000 to 90,000 clones, 65% to 90% of them detected once, and roughly 0.75% sits in the top ten. The specimen comprised CD4+ or CD8+ T cells sorted from blood, sampled in a trial of the OX40 agonist ivuxolimab. The receptors shown here come from an adult with an advanced solid tumor such as melanoma, head and neck, liver or kidney cancer. Both conserved end residues are trimmed from each CDR3.

v_call,j_call,cdr3_aa
TRBV7-7,TRBJ2-3,ASGSGRPTDTQY
TRBV4-1,TRBJ1-2,ASSMTDGYGYT
TRBV5-1,TRBJ2-6,ASSLLGGSGANVLT
TRBV15,TRBJ2-2,ATSREGRGTGELF
TRBV5-1,TRBJ2-3,ASSLEVAGGTDTQY
TRBV7-9,TRBJ1-2,ASSSTRLTGTDGYT
TRBV6-1,TRBJ1-1,ASSAVRQNTEAF
TRBV27,TRBJ2-3,ASRRAGVPYTQY
TRBV7-3,TRBJ1-3,ASSLNRSPRDTIY
TRBV19,TRBJ1-2,ASSIGFRAGGYT
TRBV7-3,TRBJ2-1,ASSLMPGRPYNEQF
TRBV5-5,TRBJ1-1,ASSLRGHTEAF
TRBV6-5,TRBJ2-7,ASSFGTGGYEQY
TRBV7-2,TRBJ1-2,ASSRRTGDADYGYT
TRBV7-9,TRBJ2-1,ASSLDGRGSYNEQF
TRBV21-1,TRBJ1-6,ASSARESSYNSPLH
TRBV18,TRBJ1-1,ASLLTDQNTEAF
TRBV10-2,TRBJ2-3,ASIEGLAGLPPDTQY
TRBV9,TRBJ1-4,ASSVPGAGEKLF
TRBV11-2,TRBJ2-4,ASSQTSGRAGAKNIQY
TRBV2,TRBJ1-4,AVPGQSNEKLF
TRBV19,TRBJ1-6,ASRPGQGSPLH
TRBV9,TRBJ2-1,ASSPRQPLAYNEQF
TRBV7-9,TRBJ1-1,ASSLMENTEAF
TRBV20-1,TRBJ2-1,SARPDNEQF
TRBV5-4,TRBJ2-1,ASSTAGTSVYNEQF
TRBV6-1,TRBJ2-7,ASSVSRYYEQY
TRBV6-1,TRBJ2-3,ASSELPTSGISTDTQY
TRBV29-1,TRBJ2-5,SSSGSTETQY
TRBV12-5,TRBJ1-4,ASEGTGYEKLF
TRBV7-6,TRBJ1-6,ASSSTYQINSPLH
TRBV4-1,TRBJ1-5,ASSQEIGSYQPQH